This T cell receptor (beta chain) was recovered during a study of T cell repertoires in cytomegalovirus infection. Turning to the study itself: Well-studied HLA-B-restricted epitopes and recently identified HLA-C-restricted epitopes of CMV were both used in the study. From public TCR beta signatures came an indication of both CMV infection and matching HLA type.

Study outcomes and limitations: Pooled public TCR beta family frequency picked out CMV carriers with the relevant HLA.

One entry per CDR3 protein, called by TCRdb with MiXCR from the reads. The data hold fewer than 1,000,000 distinct CDR3 sequences, with roughly 31% observed a single time. Concerning this clonotype: Its matching antigen is unknown.

V shed 5 bases and J 0 bases; nucleotides not matched to a gene: 5. This CDR3 spans 17 amino acids. The specimen comprised cultured CD8+ T cells from PBMCs, sampled from culture after CMV antigen stimulation. The genes are TRBV12-3 or TRBV12-4 and TRBJ1-5; 12 nucleotides agree with TRBD1. The receptor was isolated from a human donor in good health (CMV status not recorded). Some clones in this sample may be carry-over from other donors' samples. The CDR3 region has the DNA TGTGCCAGCAGTGCCCAGGGACAGGGGGCTAGCAATCAGCCCCAGCATTTT. Its protein product is CASSAQGQGASNQPQHF.